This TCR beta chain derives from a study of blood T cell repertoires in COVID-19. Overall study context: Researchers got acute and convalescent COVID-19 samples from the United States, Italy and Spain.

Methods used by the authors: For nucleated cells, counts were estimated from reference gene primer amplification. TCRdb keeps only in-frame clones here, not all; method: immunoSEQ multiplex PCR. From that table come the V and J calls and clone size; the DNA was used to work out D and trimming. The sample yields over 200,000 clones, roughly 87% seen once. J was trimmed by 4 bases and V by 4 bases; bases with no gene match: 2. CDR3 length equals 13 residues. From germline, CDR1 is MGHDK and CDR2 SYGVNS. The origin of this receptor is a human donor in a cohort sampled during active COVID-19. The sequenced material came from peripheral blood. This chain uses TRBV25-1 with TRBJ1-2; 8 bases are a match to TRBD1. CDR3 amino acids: CASSATGAYGYTF. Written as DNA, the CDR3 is TGTGCCAGCAGTGCGACAGGGGCCTATGGCTACACCTTC.